This TCR beta chain originates from a study of T cell repertoires in cytomegalovirus infection. The overall study: Public signatures in TCR beta pointed to CMV infection and matching HLA type.

This clonotype was detected many times. Its antigen remains unidentified. Per germline, CDR1 SEHNR and CDR2 FQNEAQ (reference sequence). V shed 2 bases and J shed 10 bases, with 19 bases lying between them. There are 15 residues in the CDR3. TCRdb reanalysed the reads using MiXCR and keeps one entry per CDR3 protein. The sample has hundreds of thousands of distinct CDR3 sequences, approximately 7% seen once. Whole-study findings and limits: Identification of carriers of CMV plus the relevant HLA was achieved through cumulative public TCR beta family frequency. It was HLA-C-restricted CMV-specific TCR beta clonotypes that dominated the response ex vivo.

The sample comprised PBMCs. This chain joins TRBV7-9 and TRBJ2-3; D call uncertain. The clonotype was recovered from a human donor in good health (CMV status not recorded). Some clones in this sample may be carry-over from other donors' samples. The CDR3 DNA reads as TGTGCCAGCAGCTTAAGGGATCCCCAAGTTCTCGCGCAGTATTTT. This gives the protein CASSLRDPQVLAQYF.